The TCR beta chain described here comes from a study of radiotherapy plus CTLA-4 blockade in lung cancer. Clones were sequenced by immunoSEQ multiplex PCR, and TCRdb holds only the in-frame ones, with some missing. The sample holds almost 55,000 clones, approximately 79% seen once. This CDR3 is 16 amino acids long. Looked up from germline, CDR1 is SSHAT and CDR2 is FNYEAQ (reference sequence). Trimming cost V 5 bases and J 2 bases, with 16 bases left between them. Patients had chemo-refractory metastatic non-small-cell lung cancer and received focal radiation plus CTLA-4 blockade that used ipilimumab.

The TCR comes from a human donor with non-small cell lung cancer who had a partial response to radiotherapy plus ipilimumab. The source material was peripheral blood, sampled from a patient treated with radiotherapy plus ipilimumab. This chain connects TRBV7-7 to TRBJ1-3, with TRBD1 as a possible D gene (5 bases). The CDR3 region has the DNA TGTGCCAGCAGCCCCGGGGAGGGACGGGCTGGAAACACCATATATTTT. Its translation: CASSPGEGRAGNTIYF.